This TCR beta chain was identified in a study of OX40 agonist ivuxolimab in advanced cancers. CDR1 is MDHEN, CDR2 SYDVKM, per germline. There are 15 residues in the CDR3. Trimming took 6 bases from V and 5 from J; bases not matched to a gene: 9. The assay was immunoSEQ multiplex PCR, and TCRdb's table has in-frame clones only and misses some. The data contain roughly 80,000 clones, around four fifths of them singletons. This specimen consisted of CD4+ or CD8+ T cells sorted from blood, obtained in a trial of the OX40 agonist ivuxolimab. This TCR was sampled from an adult with an advanced solid tumor such as melanoma, head and neck, liver or kidney cancer. The chain links TRBV28 to TRBJ1-4; 7 positions agree with TRBD1. CDR3 sequence (DNA): TGTGCCAGCAGCCTCTGGACAGGCGAAAATGAAAAACTGTTTTTT. This gives the protein CASSLWTGENEKLFF.